A selection of T cell receptor beta chains follows, all from one sample in a study of beta chain features in type 1 diabetes. Assay: immunoSEQ multiplex PCR; the TCRdb copy retains only in-frame clones and omits some. The sample carries around 150,000 clones, about 9.4% recorded once. The material sequenced was central memory CD4+ T cells from blood. These TCRs come from a man aged 25-45 years with type 1 diabetes. CDR3s include the opening cysteine and the closing phenylalanine or tryptophan. The order of the fields is J gene, clone size, D gene, V gene, CDR3 protein, CDR3 DNA. D genes are given only for firm matches. Size tells how often a clone was seen (once, few, many) or the class of an expanded clone, and some rows leave it out.

TRBJ2-7 | once | TRBD2 | TRBV7-9 | CASSSSGSTVEQYF | TGTGCCAGCAGCTCCAGCGGGAGTACGGTGGAGCAGTACTTC
TRBJ1-1 | NA | TRBD1 | TRBV7-9 | CASSPTGLSTEAFF | TGTGCCAGCAGCCCGACAGGGTTGAGCACTGAAGCTTTCTTT
TRBJ2-5 | many | NA | TRBV29-1 | CSSEETQYF | TGCAGCTCTGAGGAGACCCAGTACTTC
TRBJ1-3 | few | NA | TRBV5-4 | CASSLTRDGNTIYF | TGTGCCAGCAGCTTGACCAGGGATGGAAACACCATATATTTT
TRBJ1-5 | few | NA | TRBV7-9 | CASSPRDNQPQHF | TGTGCCAGCAGCCCCCGGGACAATCAGCCCCAGCATTTT
TRBJ2-1 | few | NA | TRBV4-1 | CASSQAEGSYNEQFF | TGCGCCAGCAGCCAAGCCGAGGGCTCCTACAATGAGCAGTTCTTC
TRBJ2-7 | few | TRBD1 | TRBV7-7 | CASSSQGGEQYF | TGTGCCAGCAGCTCACAGGGGGGAGAGCAGTACTTC
TRBJ1-1 | few | TRBD1 | TRBV30 | CAWSVRGDSEAFF | TGTGCCTGGAGTGTACGAGGGGACAGTGAAGCTTTCTTT
TRBJ2-1 | NA | NA | TRBV7-8 | CASTPRSVGVVEQFF | TGTGCCAGCACCCCTCGTTCGGTGGGAGTAGTTGAGCAGTTCTTC
TRBJ1-1 | NA | NA | TRBV30 | CAWSLLRGTEAFF | TGTGCCTGGAGTCTTTTAAGGGGCACTGAAGCTTTCTTT
TRBJ2-5 | NA | TRBD2 | TRBV18 | CASSPRTSGEGRAQYF | TGTGCCAGCTCCCCCAGGACTAGCGGAGAGGGGAGGGCCCAGTACTTC
TRBJ2-3 | NA | NA | TRBV7-3 | CASSLYAAMQGDTQYF | TGTGCCAGCAGCTTATACGCGGCAATGCAGGGCGATACGCAGTATTTT
TRBJ1-5 | NA | TRBD1 | TRBV5-1 | CASSLEGTGNQPQHF | TGCGCCAGCAGCTTGGAAGGGACAGGGAACCAGCCCCAGCATTTT
TRBJ2-7 | NA | TRBD2 | TRBV2 | CASRSSGLSYEQYF | TGTGCCAGCAGGAGTAGCGGGCTGTCCTACGAGCAGTACTTC
TRBJ2-1 | NA | NA | TRBV9 | CASSGRDYNEQFF | TGTGCCAGCAGCGGACGGGACTACAATGAGCAGTTCTTC
TRBJ2-7 | NA | NA | TRBV6-1 | CASSEGTVGYEQYF | TGTGCCAGCAGTGAAGGCACGGTCGGCTACGAGCAGTACTTC
TRBJ1-2 | few | NA | TRBV7-2 | CASSLGFRGGEGYTF | TGTGCCAGCAGCTTAGGCTTTCGGGGGGGCGAGGGCTACACCTTC
TRBJ2-6 | NA | NA | TRBV7-2 | CASSLEGISGANVLTF | TGTGCCAGCAGCTTAGAGGGGATCTCTGGGGCCAACGTCCTGACTTTC
TRBJ1-5 | few | TRBD1 | TRBV18 | CASSLGQGNQPQHF | TGTGCCAGCTCACTGGGACAGGGTAACCAGCCCCAGCATTTT
TRBJ2-1 | few | NA | TRBV2 | CASRILRVYYNEQFF | TGTGCCAGCAGAATACTCAGGGTATACTACAATGAGCAGTTCTTC
TRBJ2-1 | NA | TRBD2 | TRBV7-9 | CASSPAASGSGEQFF | TGTGCCAGCAGCCCGGCGGCTAGCGGGAGTGGTGAGCAGTTCTTC
TRBJ2-1 | few | TRBD2 | TRBV28 | CASSLSIAGAIYNEQFF | TGTGCCAGCAGTTTATCTATAGCGGGAGCGATCTACAATGAGCAGTTCTTC
TRBJ2-3 | few | TRBD2 | TRBV5-1 | CASSWLAGLTDTQYF | TGCGCCAGCAGCTGGCTAGCGGGCCTCACAGATACGCAGTATTTT
TRBJ2-5 | NA | TRBD2 | TRBV29-1 | CSVGLAGGWEQYF | TGCAGCGTGGGACTAGCGGGAGGTTGGGAGCAGTACTTC
TRBJ1-1 | few | NA | TRBV23-1 | CASSQKGRGHSDTEAFF | TGCGCCAGCAGTCAAAAGGGCAGGGGCCACTCGGACACTGAAGCTTTCTTT
TRBJ2-2 | NA | NA | TRBV6-6 | CASSYLLTGELFF | TGTGCCAGCAGTTACCTCCTTACCGGGGAGCTGTTTTTT
TRBJ2-5 | NA | TRBD2 | TRBV19 | CASSRTSGAQETQYF | TGTGCCAGTAGTCGGACTAGCGGGGCACAAGAGACCCAGTACTTC
TRBJ2-7 | few | TRBD1 | TRBV7-2 | CASSPRPGTGVGEQYF | TGTGCCAGCAGCCCCAGGCCCGGGACAGGGGTCGGCGAGCAGTACTTC
TRBJ2-1 | NA | TRBD2 | TRBV29-1 | CSVVGRAGINEQFF | TGCAGCGTTGTCGGGAGGGCGGGGATCAATGAGCAGTTCTTC
TRBJ2-2 | NA | NA | TRBV9 | CASSVLALTGELFF | TGTGCCAGCAGCGTACTAGCGTTAACCGGGGAGCTGTTTTTT
TRBJ1-1 | few | NA | TRBV28 | CASRRNTEAFF | TGTGCCAGCAGGCGGAACACTGAAGCTTTCTTT